One sample yielded the 18 T cell receptor beta chains listed below, sequenced in a study of T-cell memory formation after mild COVID-19 (dated by TCRdb to the early 2020s). Library preparation employed 5' RACE. TCRdb names Illumina NovaSeq 6000 as the instrument used. TCRdb reanalyzed the raw reads on its own, using fastp at Q25 for trimming and MiXCR for clone calling, and kept in-frame beta chains. One record per CDR3 amino acid sequence lists the most common genes and DNA. In all, the sample holds around 250,000 distinct CDR3 sequences, and roughly 10% of those were seen once. The ten top clones hold roughly a fifth of the sample. The sample was PBMCs or a T cell subset sorted from them (not recorded which). These receptors came from a man aged 18 to 29 who had mild COVID-19 (a few samples of this study predate the infection). The sample titles of this study are shuffled in the database, so cell type and time point are left out; the donor was told from shared clones.

This clonotype was recorded at least ten times. The chain is built from TRBV7-8 and TRBJ2-1; D uncertain. Deletions cut 1 base from V and 3 bases from J, with 10 bases between. The CDR3 totals 15 residues. Germline V gene sequence: CDR1 SGHVS, CDR2 FQNEAQ. CDR3 nucleotide sequence: TGTGCCAGCAGCTTAGAGAGGTATAGCTACAATGAGCAGTTCTTC. Protein: CASSLERYSYNEQFF.

This clonotype was seen ten or more times. The chain joins TRBV3-1 to TRBJ2-3; D possibly corresponds to TRBD2 (5 bases). The V gene's germline CDR1 is LGHDT and CDR2 YNNKEL (reference sequence). This CDR3 has 13 amino acids. The V end lost 4 bases, the J end lost 1 base, and 6 bases lay between the germline ends. The CDR3 is CASSRSGTDTQYF. The CDR3 coding sequence is TGTGCCAGCAGCCGTAGCGGCACAGATACGCAGTATTTT.

The chain joins TRBV21-1 to TRBJ2-7; the listed D gene, TRBD2, was not tested against the DNA. TRBV21-1 counts as a pseudogene. The CDR3 runs to 13 residues. Here the CDR3 DNA reads TGTGCCAGCAGGGGGAGAGGCGCCTACGAGCAGTACGTC. Residues: CASRGRGAYEQYV.

This clonotype was detected only a few times. V and J are TRBV5-1 and TRBJ1-1; TRBD1 matches 12 bases. The CDR3 totals 17 residues. Germline loops: CDR1 SGHRS, CDR2 YFSETQ. The ends lost 7 bases at V and 5 bases at J; junction bases unmatched: 15. The CDR3 DNA is TGCGCCAGCGTAACCGGGACAGGGGGCCTCGGACGGACTGAAGCTTTCTTT. Translating it yields CASVTGTGGLGRTEAFF.

This clonotype was detected a few times. The chain carries TRBV7-9 and TRBJ2-3; D unresolved. The germline V gene encodes CDR1 SEHNR and CDR2 FQNEAQ (reference sequence). The CDR3 is made up of 12 amino acids. Trimming cost V 4 bases and J 6 bases, with 8 bases left between them. This CDR3 reads CASSSHEDTQYF. The CDR3, as DNA: TGTGCCAGCAGCTCCCATGAGGATACGCAGTATTTT.

A few counts support this clonotype. The rearrangement uses TRBV5-1 and TRBJ1-4; D is unclear. Germline CDR1 SGHRS, CDR2 YFSETQ. This CDR3 spans 14 amino acids. V lost 2 bases and J 0 bases, leaving 5 bases between the germline ends. The CDR3 sequence: CASSFRPTNEKLFF. The DNA of the CDR3 is TGCGCCAGCAGCTTCCGACCAACTAATGAAAAACTGTTTTTT.

This clonotype came up many times. The chain links TRBV4-2 to TRBJ2-5; 8 nucleotides align to TRBD2. Trimming cost V 3 bases and J 3 bases; bases outside gene matches: 15. The CDR3 spans 18 residues. Germline V gives CDR1 LGHNA, CDR2 YNFKEQ. The CDR3 nucleotides read TGTGCCAGCAGCCAGGGGCGGCGTCTAGCGGGCTTAGAAGAGACCCAGTACTTC. It codes for CASSQGRRLAGLEETQYF.

This clonotype has a single count. V is TRBV6-1 and J is TRBJ2-7; 7 bases match TRBD1. Germline V gene sequence: CDR1 MNHNS, CDR2 SASEGT. The CDR3 is made up of 14 amino acids. Trimming cost V 6 bases and J 7 bases; bases outside gene matches: 12. For the CDR3, the DNA is TGTGCCAGCAGAGAGTGGGACAGCGCCTGGGAGCAGTACGTC. Protein product: CASREWDSAWEQYV.

The CDR3 bases are TGCAGTGCTAGAGCGGGCCTACACTTAATCAATCAGCCCCAGCATTTT. This encodes CSARAGLHLINQPQHF. V gene TRBV20-1 combines with J gene TRBJ1-5; D call uncertain. V was cut by 1 base and J by 3 bases, with 16 bases left in between. CDR3 length: 16 amino acids. Germline-derived CDR1 and CDR2 are DFQATT and SNEGSKA (reference sequence).

The chain uses TRBV6-2 or TRBV6-3 and TRBJ2-1; D is tentatively TRBD1 or TRBD2 (5 bases each). Per germline, CDR1 MNHEY and CDR2 SVGEGT. There are 16 residues in the CDR3. With 5 bases removed from V and 2 bases from J, the gap between germline ends came to 16 bases. CDR3 loop: CASSAPRDPPYNEQFF. CDR3 DNA: TGTGCCAGCAGTGCACCCCGGGACCCTCCCTACAATGAGCAGTTCTTC.

The rearrangement links TRBV5-1 to TRBJ1-1; no clear D gene. The length of the CDR3 is 13 residues. Germline CDR1 and CDR2: SGHRS and YFSETQ. V dropped 4 bases and J dropped 7 bases, with 14 bases sitting between them. CDR3 DNA sequence: TGCGCCAGCAGCCCCTCGACTTTTGGTGAAGCTTTCTTT. This codes for CASSPSTFGEAFF.

This clonotype was recorded a few times. V gene TRBV7-9 combines with J gene TRBJ2-1, with 7 bases identical to TRBD1. This CDR3 has 14 residues. The germline gives CDR1 SEHNR, CDR2 FQNEAQ (reference sequence). Trimming cost V 3 bases and J 10 bases; bases outside gene matches: 9. The CDR3 is CASSLAQGIPEQFF. The CDR3 region has the DNA TGTGCCAGCAGCTTGGCACAGGGGATACCGGAGCAGTTCTTC.

This clonotype was seen only a few times. V usage is TRBV20-1 and J usage is TRBJ2-2, with D tentatively TRBD2 (5 bases). Germline CDR1 and CDR2: DFQATT and SNEGSKA (reference sequence). CDR3 length: 14 residues. V lost 6 bases to trimming and J lost 4 bases, with 15 bases between them. For the CDR3, the DNA is TGCAGTGCACCGAAACCCGGAGGCACCGGGGAGCTGTTTTTT. Translating gives CSAPKPGGTGELFF.

This clonotype was detected ten times or more. The chain has TRBV5-1 and TRBJ2-3, with D maybe TRBD2 (6 bases). The CDR3 has 13 amino acids. V was trimmed by 6 bases and J by 1 base, leaving 9 bases between them. The germline V gene encodes CDR1 SGHRS and CDR2 YFSETQ. The CDR3, as DNA: TGCGCCAGCAACCCGGGGGGCACAGATACGCAGTATTTT. Translating it yields CASNPGGTDTQYF.

The genes are TRBV28 and TRBJ2-7; 7 nucleotides match TRBD2. The CDR3 has 15 amino acids. With V trimmed by 5 bases and J by 2 bases, 9 bases remained unmatched. CDR1 is MDHEN and CDR2 is SYDVKM in the germline V gene. The CDR3 loop is CASSNVLAVAYEQYF. The DNA of the CDR3 is TGTGCCAGCAGTAACGTTCTAGCGGTAGCCTACGAGCAGTACTTC.

This clonotype was detected ten times or more. The chain couples TRBV20-1 to TRBJ2-5; possible D gene TRBD1, 5 bases. Germline-derived CDR1 and CDR2 are DFQATT and SNEGSKA (reference sequence). CDR3 size: 11 residues. V lost 2 bases and J 4 bases, leaving 5 bases between the germline ends. As DNA, the CDR3 is TGCAGTGCTAGACAGGGAGAGACCCAGTACTTC. Translated: CSARQGETQYF.

This chain joins TRBV6-5 and TRBJ1-5; no definite D call. The CDR3 extends over 13 amino acids. Germline-derived CDR1 and CDR2 are MNHEY and SVGAGI. V dropped 6 bases and J dropped 4 bases, with 10 bases sitting between them. The CDR3 DNA sequence: TGTGCCAGCAGCCCCCGGGCAAATCAGCCCCAGCATTTT. This translates into CASSPRANQPQHF.

The table lists this clonotype with a few counts. V and J are TRBV27 and TRBJ1-2; tentative D call: TRBD1 (5 bases). The CDR3 is made up of 14 amino acids. Germline CDR1 is MNHEY and CDR2 is SMNVEV (reference sequence). V was shortened by 0 bases and J by 4 bases, with 9 bases between the two germline ends. The CDR3 DNA sequence: TGTGCCAGCAGTTTATCGGCAGGGCCCTATGGCTACACCTTC. Its protein is CASSLSAGPYGYTF.